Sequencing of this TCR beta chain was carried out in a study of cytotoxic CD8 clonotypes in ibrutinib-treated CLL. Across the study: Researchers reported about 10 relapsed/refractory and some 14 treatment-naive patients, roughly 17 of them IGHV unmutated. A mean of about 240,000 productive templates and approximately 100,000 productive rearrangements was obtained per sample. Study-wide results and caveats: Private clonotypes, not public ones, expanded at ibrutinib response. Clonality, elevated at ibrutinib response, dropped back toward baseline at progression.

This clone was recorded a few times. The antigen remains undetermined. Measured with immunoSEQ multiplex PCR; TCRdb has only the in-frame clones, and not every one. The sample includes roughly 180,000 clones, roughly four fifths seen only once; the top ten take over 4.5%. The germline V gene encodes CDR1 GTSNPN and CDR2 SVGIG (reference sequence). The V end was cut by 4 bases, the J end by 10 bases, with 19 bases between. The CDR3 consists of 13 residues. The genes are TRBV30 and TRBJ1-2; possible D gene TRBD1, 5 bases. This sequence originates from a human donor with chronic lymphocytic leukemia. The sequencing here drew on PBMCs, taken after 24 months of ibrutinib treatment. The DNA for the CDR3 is TGTGCCTGGACCACGGGACCGAACAAACACTACACCTTC. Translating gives CAWTTGPNKHYTF. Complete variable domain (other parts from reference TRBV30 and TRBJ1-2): SQTIHQWPATLVQPVGSPLSLECTVEGTSNPNLYWYRQAAGRGLQLLFYSVGIGQISSEVPQNLSASRPQDRQFILSSKKLLLSDSGFYLCAWTTGPNKHYTFGSGTRLTVV.